These T cell receptor beta chains were read from a single sample in a study of monozygotic twins with cystic fibrosis. Generated by immunoSEQ multiplex PCR, the TCRdb table keeps only in-frame clones and is missing some. The sample has around 11,000 clones, around 95% seen once. The sequenced material came from blood. Receptors were obtained from a boy aged 5-17 years with cystic fibrosis. Both conserved end residues are part of each CDR3. Fields, in order: J gene, V gene, clone size, D gene, CDR3 DNA, CDR3 protein. A D gene is named only where the DNA matches it firmly. Size values are once, few and many counts, or a class for expanded clones, and some rows have none.

TRBJ1-6	TRBV14	-	-	TGTGCCAGCAGCCAAGATCAGGACCCCTTTGGACCCCTCCACTTT	CASSQDQDPFGPLHF
TRBJ2-5	TRBV9	-	TRBD1	TGTGCCAGCAGCGCGGGACAGTTACAAGAGACCCAGTACTTC	CASSAGQLQETQYF
TRBJ2-2	TRBV9	-	-	TGTGCCAGCAGCGGTAACCTGGGGGGGGAGCTGTTTTTT	CASSGNLGGELFF
TRBJ2-1	TRBV2	-	TRBD1	TGTGCCAGCAGTTTGGACAGGTCCTACAATGAGCAGTTCTTC	CASSLDRSYNEQFF
TRBJ2-1	TRBV4-1	-	TRBD2	TGCGCCAGCAGCCAGATAATACTAGCGGGTGCTTACAATGAGCAGTTCTTC	CASSQIILAGAYNEQFF
TRBJ1-6	TRBV6-1	once	TRBD1	TGTGCCAGCAGTGTGGACAGGGGCTATTCACCCCTCCACTTT	CASSVDRGYSPLHF
TRBJ2-1	TRBV9	-	-	TGTGCCAGCAGCGTAGGAGGTAGAGTGGTCTACAATGAGCAGTTCTTC	CASSVGGRVVYNEQFF
TRBJ1-2	TRBV19	few	-	TGTGCCAGTAGCCTCGGCGGCCTCTATGGCTACACCTTC	CASSLGGLYGYTF
TRBJ2-3	TRBV7-2	-	-	TGTGCCAGCAGCTTAGATCGGGGGCAGTGGGATACGCAGTATTTT	CASSLDRGQWDTQYF
TRBJ2-5	TRBV7-2	-	TRBD2	TGTGCCAGCAGTCTCCTTGGACTAGGAGAGACCCAGTACTTC	CASSLLGLGETQYF
TRBJ2-2	TRBV2	-	TRBD1	TGTGCCAGCAGCGCGCCACTCGGCTTCGACAGGGATGACACCGGGGAGCTGTTTTTT	CASSAPLGFDRDDTGELFF
TRBJ2-3	TRBV5-6	-	-	TGTGCCAGCAGCTTGAGGGCCACAGATACGCAGTATTTT	CASSLRATDTQYF
TRBJ2-3	TRBV9	-	TRBD1	TGTGCCAGCAGCGTAGAATTCGGACAGGGAATCAGGACAGATACGCAGTATTTT	CASSVEFGQGIRTDTQYF
TRBJ2-1	TRBV19	-	TRBD2	TGTGCCAGTAGTATAGAACAAGCGGGAGGGCCCTACAATGAGCAGTTCTTC	CASSIEQAGGPYNEQFF
TRBJ2-7	TRBV7-9	-	-	TGTGCCAGCAGCACCAACATAGGTTTAAGCTCCTACGAGCAGTACTTC	CASSTNIGLSSYEQYF
TRBJ2-2	TRBV19	-	-	TGTGCCAGTAGTATAGCCACTAGCTACCCCTACACCGGGGAGCTGTTTTTT	CASSIATSYPYTGELFF
TRBJ1-5	TRBV6-5	-	TRBD1	TGTGCCAGCAGGACTGACAGGGGGACTCAGCCCCAGCATTTT	CASRTDRGTQPQHF
TRBJ2-5	TRBV6-6	-	-	TGTGCCAGCAGTTCCCTCATGGGGCAAGAGACCCAGTACTTC	CASSSLMGQETQYF
TRBJ2-7	TRBV5-8	-	TRBD1	TGTGCCAGCAGCTTTGAAGGATCCGGGACAGGGGAAATCGAGCAGTACTTC	CASSFEGSGTGEIEQYF
TRBJ2-7	TRBV28	-	-	TGTGCCAGCAGTAGGTACAGGTCCCCCGGGGTCGAGCAGTACTTC	CASSRYRSPGVEQYF
TRBJ1-4	TRBV9	-	-	TGTGCCAGCAGCGTCGGGGGGGCAGCTGCAACTAATGAAAAACTGTTTTTT	CASSVGGAAATNEKLFF
TRBJ2-6	TRBV5-1	-	-	TGCGCCAGCAGCTTGGGCGCTTCTGGGGCCAACGTCCTGACTTTC	CASSLGASGANVLTF
TRBJ1-4	TRBV2	-	-	TGTGCCAGCAGGCGGATTGCAACTAATGAAAAACTGTTTTTT	CASRRIATNEKLFF
TRBJ1-4	TRBV7-2	-	-	TGTGCCAGCAGCTTAGGTGTGCGGTCAACTAATGAAAAACTGTTTTTT	CASSLGVRSTNEKLFF
TRBJ1-2	TRBV5-1	-	-	TGCGCCACCAATACGGAGGAAGGGGCCAACTATGGCTACACCTTC	CATNTEEGANYGYTF
TRBJ2-3	TRBV6-6	-	TRBD1	TGTGCCAGCACCCCCGGACAGGTCACAGATACGCAGTATTTT	CASTPGQVTDTQYF
TRBJ2-4	TRBV6-5	-	-	TGTGCCAGCAGTTACTCGAGGGTCGGAGCCAAAAACATTCAGTACTTC	CASSYSRVGAKNIQYF
TRBJ2-5	TRBV7-9	-	-	TGTGCCAGCAGCATAAGGGTTCGTCTTAACAGGCAACCAAAAGAGACCCAGTACTTC	CASSIRVRLNRQPKETQYF
TRBJ2-7	TRBV4-1	-	TRBD2	TGCGCCAGCAGCCCCCCCGGGGGGGCGTACGAGCAGTACTTC	CASSPPGGAYEQYF
TRBJ2-1	TRBV7-2	-	-	TGTGCCAGCAGCTTACAGTGGAGCTCCTACAATGAGCAGTTCTTC	CASSLQWSSYNEQFF
TRBJ2-4	TRBV5-6	-	-	TGTGCCAGCAGCCTATCGTACGGAGGGAACATTCAGTACTTC	CASSLSYGGNIQYF
TRBJ2-7	TRBV7-9	-	-	TGTGCCAGCAGCCCCCTCCAGAGCGAGCAGTACTTC	CASSPLQSEQYF
TRBJ2-1	TRBV27	-	TRBD2	TGTGCCAGCCACCTCGGGACTAGCGGGGTCAATGAGCAGTTCTTC	CASHLGTSGVNEQFF
TRBJ1-2	TRBV29-1	-	-	TGCAGCGTTGATCGAACGGTGGTGCCCTTATATGGCTACACCTTC	CSVDRTVVPLYGYTF
TRBJ1-2	TRBV5-6	few	TRBD1	TGTGCCAGCAGCATGCCGGGACAGGGGTCTCCTGGCTACACCTTC	CASSMPGQGSPGYTF
TRBJ2-7	TRBV28	-	-	TGTGCCAGCAGTCCCCCGACGCCCGCGCAGTACTTC	CASSPPTPAQYF
TRBJ2-3	TRBV28	-	-	TGTGCCAGCAGTTTAGGGGGGACCACAGATACGCAGTATTTT	CASSLGGTTDTQYF
TRBJ2-7	TRBV18	-	TRBD2	TGTGCCAGCTCACCCGGACTAGCAGGCGAGCAGTACTTC	CASSPGLAGEQYF
TRBJ1-1	TRBV7-3	-	TRBD1	TGTGCCAGCAGCTTAAGTGTACAGGGGGGGACTGAAGCTTTCTTT	CASSLSVQGGTEAFF
TRBJ2-2	TRBV29-1	-	TRBD1	TGCAGCGTTTTCCTCGGGACAGGGGACGGGGAGCTGTTTTTT	CSVFLGTGDGELFF
TRBJ1-1	TRBV11-3	few	-	TGTGCCAGCAGCGCTGACCACAACACTGAAGCTTTCTTT	CASSADHNTEAFF